This T cell receptor (beta chain) was captured by sequencing in a study of PD-1 blockade in mismatch repair-deficient tumors (dated by TCRdb to about 2017). Turning to the overall study: Between late 2013 and 2016, the trial enrolled 86 consecutive patients with about twelve mismatch repair-deficient cancer types, every one of whom had been previously treated and was progressing. Deep sequencing of TCR CDR3 regions was used to track tumor-associated T cell clones in peripheral blood of patients responding to PD-1 blockade. Beyond this particular receptor, the publication reports: Clones residing in the tumor, which were often undetectable in blood before treatment, expanded quickly after pembrolizumab and then contracted, generally before radiologic responses. Of roughly 7 peptides, a few triggered clonal expansion, producing under 150 unique blood TCRs, of which roughly 7 were also present in tumor, and every positive peptide came from a frameshift mutation.

The sample's time point label is to be understood as: approximately 11-day in vitro stimulation with candidate neoantigen peptide 4. For every enrolled patient, mismatch repair deficiency was confirmed by either polymerase chain reaction or immunohistochemistry. TCR sequencing was carried out for three patients who responded to pembrolizumab therapy. Each of about 7 ELISpot-reactive candidate neoantigen peptides was used in an approximately 9-day in vitro stimulation prior to TCR sequencing. As the baseline for calculating clone fold-changes, a control culture with no peptide was run in an identical way. In the phase II trial, pembrolizumab PD-1 blockade was tested prospectively in advanced mismatch repair-deficient cancers, no matter which tissue of origin the cancers came from. About this clone: The target of this receptor is not known. No base-level quality is on record; no much larger clone is a single base apart.

For CDR1 and CDR2, the germline V gene lists SGHAT and FQNNGV. Reading from cysteine to phenylalanine, the CDR3 counts 16 amino acids. Here the CDR3 DNA is all that survives: 48 bases in frame from base 1. V loses 2 bases at its end and J loses 6 bases; junction bases beyond the gene matches: 6. The method behind the library was the immunoSEQ multiplex PCR assay. In the original analysis: A clone was classified as neoantigen-specific if the clone expanded significantly in response to the relevant peptide and did not expand significantly in response to any other peptide tested. TCRdb took over this immuneACCESS table, retaining in-frame rearrangements with V and J assigned. Such tables are incomplete; in checked studies, under half of the missing clones stem from an unresolved V gene, and the remainder is unexplained. Clone size and the V and J calls come from that table; the DNA yielded D and trimming. Within this sample are about 14,000 clones, with 80% to 90% of them counted one time only. The ten largest clones capture 20% to 25% of the sample.

The material sequenced was cells cultured in vitro, taken from a patient treated with pembrolizumab. The receptor comes from an adult with mismatch repair-deficient cancer. Rearrangement joined TRBV11-2 to TRBJ2-3, with 12 middle bases fitting TRBD1. The bases read TGTGCCAGCAGCTTACGGGGACAGGGGGCCGGGGATACGCAGTATTTT. This is translated as CASSLRGQGAGDTQYF.